Below, 32 T cell receptor beta chains from the same sample are listed, as sequenced in a study of blood T cell repertoires in COVID-19. Profiled with immunoSEQ multiplex PCR; TCRdb holds only in-frame clones, not every one. The sample has more than 6,000 clones, approximately 80% seen once. The source material was peripheral blood. All receptors come from a human donor in a cohort sampled during active COVID-19.

A single count supports this clone. The chain is built from TRBV10-3 and TRBJ1-3, with TRBD1 matching 9 bases. V shed 4 bases and J 4 bases; nucleotides not matched to a gene: 11. The CDR3 covers 17 residues. CDR1 and CDR2 from the germline V gene are ENHRY and SYGVKD. CDR3 DNA: TGTGCCATCAGTGGACAAGCAACAGGGGGCAGGGGAAACACCATATATTTT. Protein: CAISGQATGGRGNTIYF.

The J gene is TRBJ2-7, the V gene TRBV29-1; 12 bases line up with TRBD1. This CDR3 contains 14 residues. V lost 4 bases to trimming and J lost 5 bases; unmatched junction nucleotides: 6. From germline, CDR1 is SQVTM and CDR2 ANQGSEA. Written as DNA, the CDR3 is TGCAGCGTTGTACCGGGACAGGGGGCGAACGAGCAGTACTTC. Translating gives CSVVPGQGANEQYF.

This sequence joins TRBV6-2 or TRBV6-3 and TRBJ1-1; D call uncertain. The CDR3 is 15 residues long. The germline V and J ends were trimmed by 6 bases and 1 base, with 15 bases remaining between them. In germline, CDR1 is MNHEY, CDR2 SVGEGT. The CDR3 DNA sequence: TGTGCCAGCAGCCGGCACCAGGCCCCGAACACTGAAGCTTTCTTT. The encoded protein is CASSRHQAPNTEAFF.

The rearrangement joins TRBV11-2 to TRBJ2-3, with TRBD2 matching over 7 bases. The CDR3 has 15 residues. The V gene end was trimmed by 2 bases and the J gene end by 6 bases; junction bases not matched to a gene: 8. The germline V gene has CDR1 SGHAT and CDR2 FQNNGV. This chain's CDR3 is CASSLSGTRQDTQYF. Written as DNA, the CDR3 is TGTGCCAGCAGCTTAAGCGGGACCCGCCAGGATACGCAGTATTTT.

This chain uses TRBV6-5 with TRBJ1-5, with D tentatively TRBD1 (5 bases). The CDR3 totals 15 residues. Germline V gives CDR1 MNHEY, CDR2 SVGAGI. Trimming pared 0 bases from V and 4 bases from J, leaving 10 bases between. CDR3 DNA sequence: TGTGCCAGCAGTTACTCCCGAGGGACTAATCAGCCCCAGCATTTT. Encoded protein: CASSYSRGTNQPQHF.

The chain combines TRBV7-9 with TRBJ2-2; D may be TRBD2 (5 bases). The ends were cut back, 10 bases at V and 6 bases at J, with 15 bases in the middle. CDR3 length: 13 residues. Germline CDR1 reads SEHNR; CDR2 reads FQNEAQ (reference sequence). The CDR3 loop is CAMSRASPGELFF. In DNA form, the CDR3 reads TGTGCCATGTCGAGGGCCTCCCCCGGGGAGCTGTTTTTT.

The CDR3 protein is CASSQGPSTDTQYF. DNA of the CDR3: TGCGCCAGCAGCCAAGGGCCTAGCACAGATACGCAGTATTTT. This chain connects TRBV4-1 to TRBJ2-3; D unresolved. Germline V gene sequence: CDR1 MGHRA, CDR2 YSYEKL. Trimming removed 1 base from V and 0 bases from J, with 5 bases in between. The CDR3 covers 14 residues.

The chain combines TRBV6-2 or TRBV6-3 with TRBJ1-4, with TRBD1 matching 9 bases. Germline lookup yields CDR1 MNHEY and CDR2 SVGEGT. The CDR3 covers 15 residues. Trimming took 5 bases from V and 8 from J; bases not matched to a gene: 9. CDR3 amino acids: CASSLTGTGLEKLFF. CDR3 coding DNA: TGTGCCAGCAGTCTGACCGGGACAGGGCTCGAAAAACTGTTTTTT.

The rearrangement uses TRBV19 and TRBJ2-6, with D possibly being TRBD1 (6 bases). The CDR3 length is 12 residues. With 11 bases removed from V and 4 bases from J, the gap between germline ends came to 9 bases. From germline, CDR1 is LNHDA and CDR2 SQIVND (reference sequence). This chain's CDR3 is CAAGVGANVLTF. The CDR3 DNA sequence: TGTGCCGCAGGGGTCGGGGCCAACGTCCTGACTTTC.

The J gene is TRBJ1-2, the V gene TRBV7-2; 9 nucleotides match TRBD1. V shed 5 bases, J shed 8 bases, and the junction held 12 bases outside the gene matches. Germline V CDR1 and CDR2: SGHTA, FQGNSA. The CDR3 extends over 15 amino acids. The CDR3 DNA follows: TGTGCCAGCAGCCGGACCGGGACAGGGTCTGGAGGCTACACCTTC. The encoded protein is CASSRTGTGSGGYTF.

The table lists this clone with a few counts. The chain is built from TRBV18 and TRBJ2-2; D may be TRBD1 (5 bases). V gave up 1 base and J gave up 0 bases, with 6 bases separating them. The CDR3 has 15 residues. Germline V CDR1 and CDR2: KGHSH, LQKENI. The CDR3 protein is CASSPQGSNTGELFF. CDR3 in DNA: TGTGCCAGCTCACCACAGGGGTCGAACACCGGGGAGCTGTTTTTT.

The chain carries TRBV11-3 and TRBJ2-1; 9 bases line up with TRBD2. Losses at the gene ends were 5 bases for V and 3 bases for J; bases not matched to a gene: 5. Germline V gene lookup returns CDR1 SGHNT and CDR2 YENEEA. This CDR3 contains 15 residues. The CDR3 here is CASSRSGGSYNEQFF. The CDR3 region has the DNA TGTGCCAGCAGCCGTAGCGGGGGAAGCTACAATGAGCAGTTCTTC.

V is TRBV11-2 and J is TRBJ2-7, with D perhaps matching TRBD1 (6 bases). The CDR3 is 14 amino acids. The germline CDR1 and CDR2 sequences are SGHAT and FQNNGV. Trimming stripped 1 base from V and 5 bases from J, with 12 bases between. CDR3 bases: TGTGCCAGCAGCTTAGGAACAGGGTGGGACGAGCAGTACGTC. This encodes CASSLGTGWDEQYV.

The rearrangement uses TRBV29-1 and TRBJ2-1; 7 nucleotides align to TRBD1. V shed 3 bases, J shed 3 bases, and the junction held 11 bases outside the gene matches. Germline V gene sequence: CDR1 SQVTM, CDR2 ANQGSEA. The CDR3 consists of 16 residues. The CDR3 spells CSVDGSEGQHYNEQFF. CDR3 nucleotides: TGCAGCGTTGACGGATCAGAGGGACAGCACTACAATGAGCAGTTCTTC.

The chain carries TRBV6-1 and TRBJ2-7; tentatively, D is TRBD2 (5 bases). The CDR3 is 13 residues long. V lost 2 bases and J 5 bases, leaving 10 bases between the germline ends. Germline V gene sequence: CDR1 MNHNS, CDR2 SASEGT. CDR3: CASSEWRGNEQYV. The DNA of the CDR3 is TGTGCCAGCAGTGAATGGCGAGGGAACGAGCAGTACGTC.

This clone showed up just a few times. This chain uses TRBV7-9 with TRBJ1-6; tentatively, D is TRBD1 (6 bases). Germline CDR1 reads SEHNR; CDR2 reads FQNEAQ (reference sequence). This CDR3 contains 15 residues. Trimming removed 0 bases at V and 7 bases at J, with 10 bases between. The CDR3 region has the DNA TGTGCCAGCAGCTTAGCAGGGAGGGGGAATTCACCCCTCCACTTT. Its translation: CASSLAGRGNSPLHF.

V is TRBV7-2 and J is TRBJ2-7; D may be TRBD1 (5 bases). In germline, CDR1 is SGHTA, CDR2 FQGNSA. The CDR3 extends over 11 amino acids. V lost 4 bases, J lost 6 bases, and 7 bases lay in between. The CDR3 loop is CASSSTGEQYF. The CDR3 DNA sequence: TGTGCCAGCAGCTCCACAGGCGAGCAGTACTTC.

The V gene is TRBV6-2 or TRBV6-3, the J gene TRBJ2-1; 9 positions agree with TRBD2. Trimming at V came to 0 bases and at J to 6 bases, leaving 9 bases not matched to a gene. The CDR3 length is 17 residues. CDR1 is MNHEY, CDR2 SVGEGT, per germline. The CDR3 loop is CASSYSPPSGIFNEQFF. In DNA form, the CDR3 reads TGTGCCAGCAGTTACTCCCCTCCTAGCGGGATATTCAATGAGCAGTTCTTC.

The table lists this clone with a count of one. The gene calls are TRBV6-5 and TRBJ1-3; tentative D call: TRBD1 (5 bases). The germline gives CDR1 MNHEY, CDR2 SVGAGI. The CDR3 has 11 residues. The V and J ends lost 10 bases and 5 bases respectively, with 9 bases between them. CDR3 DNA sequence: TGTGCCACGGGGGGTAGAAACACCATATATTTT. Amino acid sequence: CATGGRNTIYF.

The J gene is TRBJ1-2, the V gene TRBV7-9; D unclear. Germline CDR1 SEHNR, CDR2 FQNEAQ (reference sequence). V shed 6 bases and J shed 4 bases, with 15 bases lying between them. The CDR3 runs 14 residues. CDR3 nucleotide sequence: TGTGCCAGCAGGGGCCCGCCCAACTTCTATGGCTACACCTTC. As protein: CASRGPPNFYGYTF.

The chain uses TRBV4-1 and TRBJ2-7; 10 bases align to TRBD2. Trimming took 0 bases from V and 5 from J; bases not matched to a gene: 10. This CDR3 is 17 amino acids long. Germline CDR1 reads MGHRA; CDR2 reads YSYEKL. In nucleotides, the CDR3 is TGCGCCAGCAGCCAAGAGGTAAGGCTAGCGGGAGCCCACGAGCAGTACGTC. It translates to CASSQEVRLAGAHEQYV.

In its sample, this clone was seen a few times. The sample has other DNA sequences that encode this CDR3 too. This chain joins TRBV27 and TRBJ2-5, with 8 bases aligning to TRBD1. V was pared by 5 bases and J by 5 bases, with 4 bases of the junction left unmatched. The CDR3 consists of 13 residues. Germline CDR1 and CDR2: MNHEY and SMNVEV (reference sequence). The CDR3 spells CASSLDRAETQYF. CDR3 DNA: TGTGCCAGCAGTCTGGACAGGGCGGAGACCCAGTACTTC.

The rearrangement links TRBV7-9 to TRBJ2-1; D is uncertain. This CDR3 contains 17 residues. Looked up from germline, CDR1 is SEHNR and CDR2 is FQNEAQ (reference sequence). Trimming cost V 5 bases and J 0 bases, with 17 bases left between them. Here the CDR3 reads CASSARHTSSSYNEQFF. For the CDR3, the DNA is TGTGCCAGCAGCGCAAGACACACCTCGAGCTCCTACAATGAGCAGTTCTTC.

This rearrangement joins TRBV7-2 to TRBJ2-2, with D perhaps matching TRBD1 (5 bases). Germline V CDR1 and CDR2: SGHTA, FQGNSA. Between the trimmed V and J ends, which lost 10 bases and 6 bases, there was a span of 21 bases. There are 15 residues in the CDR3. For the CDR3, the DNA is TGTGCCACCCTAGGAGAGCAGGGTGTATCCGGGGAGCTGTTTTTT. Protein: CATLGEQGVSGELFF.

V and J are TRBV19 and TRBJ1-3, with TRBD1 as a possible D gene (5 bases). This CDR3 comprises 14 residues. Trimming left V 3 bases short and J 3 bases short, with 9 bases between. The V gene's germline CDR1 is LNHDA and CDR2 SQIVND (reference sequence). CDR3 protein: CASSIGGSGNTIYF. The CDR3 DNA follows: TGTGCCAGTAGTATCGGGGGAAGTGGAAACACCATATATTTT.

This clone showed up just once. In nucleotides, the CDR3 is TGTGCAAGTCGCTTGCGTTTGGGACTCCCCAGCGGGTTCTTC. This sequence encodes CASRLRLGLPSGFF. J is TRBJ2-1 and V is TRBV12-2; the table's TRBD2 call for D was not verified on the DNA. TRBV12-2 is reported as a pseudogene. CDR3 size: 14 residues.

The chain recombines TRBV19 with TRBJ2-1; D is unresolved. The CDR3 is made up of 16 amino acids. The ends were cut back, 3 bases at V and 0 bases at J, with 12 bases in the middle. The germline CDR1 and CDR2 sequences are LNHDA and SQIVND (reference sequence). CDR3 amino acids: CASSIRLASSYNEQFF. In nucleotides, the CDR3 is TGTGCCAGTAGTATCCGACTGGCGAGCTCCTACAATGAGCAGTTCTTC.

The rearrangement joins TRBV4-3 to TRBJ1-4; TRBD1 matches at 7 bases. The CDR3 totals 17 residues. Germline V gene sequence: CDR1 LGHNA, CDR2 YSLEER. The trim removed 0 bases at V and 7 bases at J, leaving 11 bases unmatched. CDR3 residues: CASSQDQETGTGEKLFF. CDR3 sequence (DNA): TGCGCCAGCAGCCAAGATCAGGAGACAGGGACGGGTGAAAAACTGTTTTTT.

This clone was picked up one time. The chain has TRBV20-1 and TRBJ1-2; D is uncertain. Trimming took off 6 bases at V and 6 bases at J, with 11 bases between the two ends. The germline gives CDR1 DFQATT, CDR2 SNEGSKA (reference sequence). The CDR3 is 11 amino acids. DNA for the CDR3: TGCAGTGCCAGCGGGAGGGATGGCTACACCTTC. Residues: CSASGRDGYTF.

The chain uses TRBV5-5 and TRBJ2-3; 15 nucleotides line up with TRBD2. Germline CDR1 reads SGHKS; CDR2 reads YYEKEE (reference sequence). Trimming cost V 3 bases and J 6 bases; bases outside gene matches: 5. The CDR3 is 16 residues long. The DNA of the CDR3 is TGTGCCAGCAGCTGGGGACTAGCGGGAGGAGGGGATACGCAGTATTTT. This gives the protein CASSWGLAGGGDTQYF.

This chain links TRBV19 with TRBJ2-7, with 10 bases that match TRBD1. There are 14 residues in the CDR3. V was pared by 5 bases and J by 1 base, with 2 bases of the junction left unmatched. Germline values: CDR1 LNHDA, CDR2 SQIVND (reference sequence). The CDR3, as DNA: TGTGCCAGTAGTCGGGACAGGGGTTCCTACGAGCAGTACTTC. Its translation: CASSRDRGSYEQYF.

V gene TRBV4-2 combines with J gene TRBJ2-1, with 9 bases lining up with TRBD2. The CDR3 extends over 17 amino acids. Unmatched junction bases numbered 5, after V lost 2 bases and J lost 0 bases. CDR1 is LGHNA, CDR2 YNFKEQ, per germline. The CDR3 DNA reads as TGTGCCAGCAGCCAACGAGCGGGAGGTAGCTCCTACAATGAGCAGTTCTTC. It yields the protein CASSQRAGGSSYNEQFF.